This is a list of T cell receptor beta chains from one sample in a study of blood T cells in healthy people across ages. TCRdb passed the 5' RACE reads through MiXCR, listing each CDR3 protein once. The data contain about 600,000 distinct CDR3 sequences, around 48% of them singletons. The specimen sequenced was blood. The receptors were sampled from an elderly man in good health. Both conserved end residues are part of each CDR3. D genes are given only for firm matches. Size values are once, few and many counts, or a class for expanded clones, and some rows have none.

CDR3nt: TGTGCCAGCAGTTTGGGTCGGGGGGGCATCCCAGATACGCAGTATTTT; CDR3aa: CASSLGRGGIPDTQYF; j_gene: TRBJ2-3; abundance: few; d_gene: TRBD2; v_gene: TRBV12-3/TRBV12-4
CDR3nt: TGTGCCAGCAGCCAAGGATTGGGGGCGGCAGGCTACAATGAGCAGTACTTC; CDR3aa: CASSQGLGAAGYNEQYF; j_gene: TRBJ2-7; abundance: NA; d_gene: NA; v_gene: TRBV4-2
CDR3nt: TGTGCCAGCAGACAAACAGGGGGGAGAAATTCACCCCTCCACTTT; CDR3aa: CASRQTGGRNSPLHF; j_gene: TRBJ1-6; abundance: few; d_gene: TRBD1; v_gene: TRBV7-2
CDR3nt: TGCAGTGCTAGGCAGACGAGCTATGGCTACACCTTC; CDR3aa: CSARQTSYGYTF; j_gene: TRBJ1-2; abundance: NA; d_gene: NA; v_gene: TRBV20-1
CDR3nt: TGTGCCAGCACGGGCGCAGGGGGGTACACTGAAGCTTTCTTT; CDR3aa: CASTGAGGYTEAFF; j_gene: TRBJ1-1; abundance: many; d_gene: TRBD1; v_gene: TRBV6-5
CDR3nt: TGTGCCAGCAGCCCAAGACGGGGATTGGTGTACGAGCAGTACTTC; CDR3aa: CASSPRRGLVYEQYF; j_gene: TRBJ2-7; abundance: NA; d_gene: NA; v_gene: TRBV11-2
CDR3nt: TGTGCCACCCTGATCTACAATGAGCAGTTCTTC; CDR3aa: CATLIYNEQFF; j_gene: TRBJ2-1; abundance: NA; d_gene: NA; v_gene: TRBV27
CDR3nt: TGCGCCAGCAGCTTGAGAGCGGGGGGGCGACACGAGCAGTACTTC; CDR3aa: CASSLRAGGRHEQYF; j_gene: TRBJ2-7; abundance: few; d_gene: TRBD2; v_gene: TRBV5-1
CDR3nt: TGTGCCAGCAGCTTGGGAGTCATTACTAGCGGCTACGAGCAGTTCTTC; CDR3aa: CASSLGVITSGYEQFF; j_gene: TRBJ2-1; abundance: NA; d_gene: TRBD2; v_gene: TRBV5-5
CDR3nt: TGCGCCAGCAGCCAAGGTTGGGGGTCCCCCTACGAGCAGTACTTC; CDR3aa: CASSQGWGSPYEQYF; j_gene: TRBJ2-7; abundance: NA; d_gene: NA; v_gene: TRBV4-3